These 10 T cell receptor beta chains were sequenced from one sample in a study of T cells in Graves' hyperthyroidism and ophthalmopathy. Amplification yielded TCR beta CDR3 regions, with RNA transcripts as the source. During a first-round RT-PCR of the TCR CDR3, the HTBI primer set was used. TCRdb redid the calling of the multiplex PCR reads with MiXCR, one entry per CDR3 protein. The data hold approximately 620,000 distinct CDR3 sequences, with roughly 13% observed a single time. Sequenced material: blood. Source of these receptors: a woman aged 25-40 years with Graves' hyperthyroidism that later progressed to Graves' ophthalmopathy.

This clonotype has ten or more counts. V is TRBV10-3 and J is TRBJ2-1; perhaps TRBD2 as D (6 bases). The CDR3 covers 13 residues. The V gene's germline CDR1 is ENHRY and CDR2 SYGVKD. Trimming shortened V by 8 bases and J by 1 base, and 9 bases separated the two germline ends. The CDR3 loop is CAIRGTSYNEQFF. The CDR3 nucleotides read TGTGCCATCCGCGGGACTTCCTACAATGAGCAGTTCTTC.

In regard to this clonotype: With a much larger clone just one base away, this may be a read error. The chain has TRBV5-5 and TRBJ1-1; 7 bases agree with TRBD1. The CDR3 is made up of 16 amino acids. With V trimmed by 2 bases and J by 0 bases, 7 bases remained unmatched. Germline CDR1 reads SGHKS; CDR2 reads YYEKEE (reference sequence). In DNA, the CDR3 is TGTGCCAGCAGCTTCAGGGGGTTCGGGTTGAACACTGAAGCTTTCTTT. It is translated as CASSFRGFGLNTEAFF.

This clonotype was observed many times. The genes are TRBV20-1 and TRBJ1-5; D gene ambiguous. The CDR3 is 14 residues long. Germline-derived CDR1 and CDR2 are DFQATT and SNEGSKA (reference sequence). Trimming cost V 3 bases and J 3 bases, with 12 bases left between them. In nucleotides, the CDR3 is TGCAGTGCTAGTCTCGGACTGGACAATCAGCCCCAGCATTTT. Translation gives CSASLGLDNQPQHF.

This clonotype was found many times. The genes are TRBV20-1 and TRBJ2-3; 9 bases are a match to TRBD2. Germline values: CDR1 DFQATT, CDR2 SNEGSKA (reference sequence). The CDR3 loop spans 16 amino acids. Germline trimming cut 0 bases from V and 2 bases from J; bases unmatched to any gene: 6. CDR3 sequence: CSARDMGTSFTDTQYF. CDR3 nucleotides: TGCAGTGCTAGAGATATGGGGACTAGCTTCACAGATACGCAGTATTTT.

The V call is TRBV24-1, the J call TRBJ2-1; D is possibly TRBD1 (6 bases). Germline assignment: CDR1 KGHDR and CDR2 SFDVKD. This CDR3 is 17 amino acids long. Deletions cut 4 bases from V and 2 bases from J, with 17 bases between. Written as DNA, the CDR3 is TGTGCCACCAGTGACCAGAACACAGGGTGGGCCTACAATGAGCAGTTCTTC. It encodes CATSDQNTGWAYNEQFF.

The rearrangement uses TRBV11-2 and TRBJ2-1; D may be TRBD2 (6 bases). This CDR3 spans 12 amino acids. Trimming removed 6 bases at V and 10 bases at J, with 13 bases between. Germline CDR1 and CDR2: SGHAT and FQNNGV. The CDR3 DNA reads TGTGCCAGCAGTAAAGAGGCGGGAGAGCAGTTCTTC. Translated, it gives CASSKEAGEQFF. The whole variable domain, remainder taken from reference TRBV11-2 and TRBJ2-1, is EAGVAQSPRYKIIEKRQSVAFWCNPISGHATLYWYQQILGQGPKLLIQFQNNGVVDDSQLPKDRFSAERLKGVDSTLKIQPAKLEDSAVYLCASSKEAGEQFFGPGTRLTVL.

This clonotype was recorded many times. The gene calls are TRBV6-2 or TRBV6-3 and TRBJ2-1, with TRBD2 identical over 9 bases. The CDR3 covers 14 residues. Trimming took 10 bases from V and 9 from J; bases not matched to a gene: 13. Per the germline V gene, CDR1 is MNHEY and CDR2 is SVGEGT. The CDR3 coding sequence is TGTGCCACCCGGATGGCGGGAGGGGGGTCTGAGCAGTTCTTC. It codes for CATRMAGGGSEQFF.

This clonotype was seen ten or more times. The gene calls are TRBV12-3 or TRBV12-4 and TRBJ2-2, with 7 bases that match TRBD1. The CDR3 is 15 amino acids. The J segment lost 1 base and the V segment lost 6 bases, leaving 5 bases of the junction unmatched. CDR3 nucleotides: TGTGCCAGCAGCGTAGGGGACAGGAACACCGGGGAGCTGTTTTTT. Encoded protein: CASSVGDRNTGELFF.

Many counts were recorded for this clonotype. The rearrangement joins TRBV20-1 to TRBJ2-3; the D gene is possibly TRBD2 (6 bases). The CDR3 extends over 12 amino acids. V lost 5 bases and J lost 3, with 9 bases in between. The germline gives CDR1 DFQATT, CDR2 SNEGSKA (reference sequence). In DNA, the CDR3 is TGCAGTGCTTGGGGGGAAACAGATACGCAGTATTTT. It encodes CSAWGETDTQYF.

In this sample, this clonotype turned up many times. The chain combines TRBV24-1 with TRBJ1-5, with TRBD1 as a possible D gene (5 bases). CDR1 and CDR2 (germline): KGHDR, SFDVKD. With 4 bases removed from V and 3 bases from J, the gap between germline ends came to 9 bases. This CDR3 spans 14 amino acids. The CDR3 sequence is CATSDRQFNQPQHF. The CDR3 DNA reads TGTGCCACCAGTGACAGACAGTTCAATCAGCCCCAGCATTTT.